The 29 T cell receptor beta chains in this list originate from one sample, sequenced in a study of CD8 T cells in ankylosing spondylitis. Their antigens are not known. Findings of the study overall: Apparently characteristic of ankylosing spondylitis blood was a TCR beta motif (under ten highly homologous variants).

TCRdb redid the calling of the 5' RACE reads with MiXCR, one entry per CDR3 protein. The repertoire holds roughly 440,000 distinct CDR3 sequences, roughly a sixth seen once, with over 0.9% in the top ten. The sequenced material came from blood, either unsorted or a sorted T cell fraction (not recorded which). The receptors stem from a male donor with ankylosing spondylitis.

The V call is TRBV12-3 or TRBV12-4, the J call TRBJ2-7; 12 bases fit TRBD2. J was trimmed by 3 bases and V by 3 bases; bases with no gene match: 3. The CDR3 is 15 residues long. In DNA, the CDR3 is TGTGCCAGCAGTTTCAGGACTAGCGGGATCTACGAGCAGTACTTC. This encodes CASSFRTSGIYEQYF.

This clonotype was counted a few times. This chain links TRBV5-5 with TRBJ2-5; 10 bases align to TRBD1. From germline, CDR1 is SGHKS and CDR2 YYEKEE (reference sequence). CDR3 size: 14 residues. V was pared by 5 bases and J by 2 bases, with 3 bases of the junction left unmatched. The CDR3 DNA is TGTGCCAGCAGGAGGACAGGGGGACAAGAGACCCAGTACTTC. This translates into CASRRTGGQETQYF.

V and J are TRBV28 and TRBJ2-1; 8 positions match TRBD2. J lost 7 bases, V lost 7 bases, and 6 bases had no gene match. The germline gives CDR1 MDHEN, CDR2 SYDVKM. The CDR3 is made up of 13 amino acids. CDR3 in amino acids: CASISGLVNEQFF. CDR3 DNA sequence: TGTGCCAGCATATCGGGACTAGTTAATGAGCAGTTCTTC. Drawing the rest from reference TRBV28 and TRBJ2-1, the complete variable domain is DVKVTQSSRYLVKRTGEKVFLECVQDMDHENMFWYRQDPGLGLRLIYFSYDVKMKEKGDIPEGYSVSREKKERFSLILESASTNQTSMYLCASISGLVNEQFFGPGTRLTVL.

The genes are TRBV6-5 and TRBJ1-2, with 7 nucleotides matching TRBD1. After removal of 2 bases from V and 4 bases from J, the junction contained 7 bases not matched to a gene. The CDR3 is 15 amino acids. Germline CDR1 reads MNHEY; CDR2 reads SVGAGI. CDR3 coding DNA: TGTGCCAGCAGTTACCTCCCGACAGGGAGCTATGGCTACACCTTC. Amino acids: CASSYLPTGSYGYTF.

This clonotype was found a few times. J is TRBJ1-1 and V is TRBV29-1; D unclear. With 7 bases removed from V and 8 bases from J, the gap between germline ends came to 14 bases. Germline V gene data show CDR1 as SQVTM and CDR2 as ANQGSEA. The CDR3 is made up of 11 amino acids. The CDR3 sequence is CSATSTREAFF. The DNA of the CDR3 is TGCAGCGCAACCTCCACCAGGGAAGCTTTCTTT.

This clonotype was counted between two and nine times. The chain links TRBV19 to TRBJ1-5; D remains ambiguous. The V gene lost 6 bases and the J gene lost 2 bases, with 17 bases spanning the gap. The CDR3 consists of 16 residues. Germline V gene data show CDR1 as LNHDA and CDR2 as SQIVND (reference sequence). CDR3 in DNA: TGTGCCAGTAGCCAACCCCACCGGGTGGGCAATCAGCCCCAGCATTTT. This sequence encodes CASSQPHRVGNQPQHF. The full variable domain, its missing parts supplied by reference TRBV19 and TRBJ1-5, is DGGITQSPKYLFRKEGQNVTLSCEQNLNHDAMYWYRQDPGQGLRLIYYSQIVNDFQKGDIAEGYSVSREKKESFPLTVTSAQKNPTAFYLCASSQPHRVGNQPQHFGDGTRLSIL.

Details on this clonotype: A much larger clone differs by one base, so this may be a read error. This chain connects TRBV4-2 to TRBJ2-7, with D perhaps matching TRBD2 (6 bases). Per germline, CDR1 LGHNA and CDR2 YNFKEQ. This CDR3 is 14 amino acids long. V was shortened by 0 bases and J by 3 bases, with 9 bases between the two germline ends. CDR3 sequence (DNA): TGTGCCAGCAGCCAAGATCGGCGGGGCTACGAGCAGTACTTC. Translation: CASSQDRRGYEQYF.

Turning to this clonotype: Just one base apart from a much larger clone, this may be a read error. J is TRBJ1-1 and V is TRBV5-6; D call uncertain. V was shortened by 4 bases and J by 8 bases, with 18 bases between the two germline ends. The CDR3 contains 14 residues. CDR1 SGHDT and CDR2 YYEEEE come from the germline V gene. CDR3 sequence: CASSTGLNGKEAFF. The CDR3 nucleotides read TGTGCCAGCAGCACTGGGCTCAACGGGAAAGAAGCTTTCTTT.

DNA of the CDR3: TGTGCCAGCAGCCGTGAACGGACCAGGGGGTCCACTGAAGCTTTCTTT. Its translation: CASSRERTRGSTEAFF. This chain uses TRBV7-2 with TRBJ1-1; 7 nucleotides line up with TRBD1. Per the germline V gene, CDR1 is SGHTA and CDR2 is FQGNSA. After removal of 5 bases from V and 4 bases from J, the junction contained 13 bases not matched to a gene. This CDR3 has 16 residues.

This clonotype has just a few counts. The chain uses TRBV28 and TRBJ2-7; 8 bases align to TRBD1. J was trimmed by 4 bases and V by 7 bases; bases with no gene match: 15. The germline gives CDR1 MDHEN, CDR2 SYDVKM. The CDR3 is 16 amino acids. The CDR3 DNA sequence: TGTGCCAGCACCCCTCGAAGGACAGGGTATCGATACGAGCAGTACTTC. The encoded protein is CASTPRRTGYRYEQYF.

The gene calls are TRBV3-1 and TRBJ2-7, with D hard to call. V was cut by 4 bases and J by 2 bases, with 6 bases left in between. The length of the CDR3 is 12 residues. The germline CDR1 and CDR2 sequences are LGHDT and YNNKEL (reference sequence). CDR3 nucleotide sequence: TGTGCCAGCAGCCGAGGCGCCTACGAGCAGTACTTC. This gives the protein CASSRGAYEQYF.

The chain has TRBV20-1 and TRBJ2-3; 9 positions match TRBD2. The CDR3 extends over 15 amino acids. Looked up from germline, CDR1 is DFQATT and CDR2 is SNEGSKA (reference sequence). V lost 1 base and J lost 3; bases outside the gene matches: 5. Written as DNA, the CDR3 is TGCAGTGCTAGAGCCTCTAGCGGGAAGACAGATACGCAGTATTTT. Residues: CSARASSGKTDTQYF.

The rearrangement links TRBV28 to TRBJ1-4; 9 nucleotides line up with TRBD1. V lost 6 bases and J lost 8; bases outside the gene matches: 16. CDR3 length equals 17 residues. Germline values: CDR1 MDHEN, CDR2 SYDVKM. Here the CDR3 reads CASSSGQGSGNGEKLFF. For the CDR3, the DNA is TGTGCCAGCAGCTCAGGACAGGGGTCGGGTAATGGAGAAAAACTGTTTTTT.

The chain employs TRBV12-3 or TRBV12-4 and TRBJ1-1; 7 positions match TRBD1. CDR3 length: 13 amino acids. V lost 5 bases to trimming and J lost 10 bases; unmatched junction nucleotides: 10. Here the CDR3 reads CASSADRAPRAFF. CDR3 sequence (DNA): TGTGCCAGCAGTGCTGACAGGGCCCCCCGAGCTTTCTTT.

The chain is built from TRBV6-5 and TRBJ1-4; D remains unclear. The CDR3 is 14 amino acids. V lost 0 bases and J lost 4, with 6 bases in between. Looked up from germline, CDR1 is MNHEY and CDR2 is SVGAGI. CDR3 sequence: CASSYSGDNEKLFF. The CDR3 nucleotides are TGTGCCAGCAGTTACTCGGGAGATAATGAAAAACTGTTTTTT.

The rearrangement links TRBV6-1 to TRBJ2-1; 13 positions match TRBD2. The CDR3 length is 15 residues. Per the germline V gene, CDR1 is MNHNS and CDR2 is SASEGT. V trimming: 1 base; J trimming: 9 bases; junction bases outside the gene matches: 3. DNA for the CDR3: TGTGCCAGCAGTGAAGAACTAGCGGGAGGGCGTGAGCAGTTCTTC. This codes for CASSEELAGGREQFF.

The sample holds many counts of this clonotype. The V and J genes are TRBV20-1 and TRBJ1-1; 12 nucleotides line up with TRBD1. J gave up 4 bases and V 3 bases, and 9 bases lay outside the gene matches. The CDR3 contains 16 residues. Germline V lookup: CDR1 DFQATT, CDR2 SNEGSKA (reference sequence). The CDR3 DNA sequence: TGCAGTGCTAGTGCTGGGACAGGGGGCTTTCGCACTGAAGCTTTCTTT. Protein: CSASAGTGGFRTEAFF.

This chain uses TRBV7-8 with TRBJ2-7; D unclear. Trimming took off 5 bases at V and 5 bases at J, with 7 bases between the two ends. Looked up from germline, CDR1 is SGHVS and CDR2 is FQNEAQ. This CDR3 is 11 amino acids long. The CDR3 DNA reads as TGTGCCAGCAGCCCCAGAAACGAGCAGTACTTC. It is translated as CASSPRNEQYF.

The table lists this clonotype with a few counts. The rearrangement joins TRBV5-1 to TRBJ2-3, with D maybe TRBD2 (6 bases). The V and J ends lost 4 bases and 4 bases respectively, with 13 bases between them. In germline, CDR1 is SGHRS, CDR2 YFSETQ. The CDR3 length is 14 residues. The CDR3 nucleotides are TGCGCCAGCAGCATCGGGGGAGCTCCAGATACGCAGTATTTT. Protein product: CASSIGGAPDTQYF.

The CDR3 coding sequence is TGTGCCAGCTCGCTAGCGGGAGAGGCTCCCCAAGAGACCCAGTACTTC. Translated: CASSLAGEAPQETQYF. This chain links TRBV12-3 or TRBV12-4 with TRBJ2-5, with 10 positions matching TRBD2. The J segment lost 1 base and the V segment lost 8 bases, leaving 10 bases of the junction unmatched. The CDR3 has 16 amino acids.

This clonotype was seen a handful of times. The chain is built from TRBV5-1 and TRBJ2-2, with 8 nucleotides matching TRBD1. V shed 5 bases, J shed 4 bases, and the junction held 10 bases outside the gene matches. CDR1 SGHRS and CDR2 YFSETQ come from the germline V gene. The CDR3 contains 16 residues. The CDR3 region has the DNA TGCGCCAGCAGGGACACTGACAGGGGCAGCACCGGGGAGCTGTTTTTT. Encoded protein: CASRDTDRGSTGELFF.

The gene calls are TRBV25-1 and TRBJ2-7; 10 positions match TRBD2. Germline V lookup: CDR1 MGHDK, CDR2 SYGVNS. The CDR3 has 15 amino acids. Trimming removed 0 bases from V and 7 bases from J; junction bases left unmatched: 6. CDR3 sequence (DNA): TGTGCCAGCAGTGAATATGCTAGCGGGAGCGTAGAGCAGTACTTC. This gives the protein CASSEYASGSVEQYF.

V gene TRBV5-4 combines with J gene TRBJ1-1; D is unresolved. CDR1 and CDR2 from the germline V gene are SGHNT and YYREEE (reference sequence). V gave up 0 bases and J gave up 2 bases, with 11 bases separating them. The length of the CDR3 is 15 residues. The CDR3 sequence: CASSLVSVTNTEAFF. The CDR3 DNA follows: TGTGCCAGCAGCTTGGTGTCTGTGACAAACACTGAAGCTTTCTTT.

In its sample, this clonotype was seen a few times. The genes are TRBV7-9 and TRBJ1-5, with D unclear. The CDR3 is 12 residues long. Germline V gene data show CDR1 as SEHNR and CDR2 as FQNEAQ (reference sequence). Trimming cost V 3 bases and J 9 bases, with 9 bases left between them. The DNA for the CDR3 is TGTGCCAGCAGCTTGGATTCCGGGCCCCAGCATTTT. Translating gives CASSLDSGPQHF.

The chain carries TRBV27 and TRBJ2-3; possibly TRBD1 for D (6 bases). Germline CDR1 reads MNHEY; CDR2 reads SMNVEV (reference sequence). Deletions cut 7 bases from V and 5 bases from J, with 16 bases between. The CDR3 runs to 14 residues. The CDR3 reads CASKATGTIDTQYF. CDR3 coding DNA: TGTGCCAGCAAAGCGACAGGAACCATAGATACGCAGTATTTT.

This clonotype has just a few counts. This chain joins TRBV3-1 and TRBJ2-3; TRBD2 agrees at 8 bases. This CDR3 is 18 amino acids long. V lost 0 bases, J lost 2 bases, and 10 bases stayed unmatched. Germline CDR1 and CDR2: LGHDT and YNNKEL (reference sequence). This chain's CDR3 is CASSQDWSAGAYTDTQYF. CDR3 coding DNA: TGTGCCAGCAGCCAAGATTGGTCAGCGGGAGCCTACACAGATACGCAGTATTTT.

V and J are TRBV6-1 and TRBJ2-3; D not certain. Between the trimmed V and J ends, which lost 2 bases and 2 bases, there was a span of 8 bases. Looked up from germline, CDR1 is MNHNS and CDR2 is SASEGT. This CDR3 is 14 amino acids long. The CDR3 region has the DNA TGTGCCAGCAGTGAAATGGGATACACAGATACGCAGTATTTT. It is translated as CASSEMGYTDTQYF.

This sequence joins TRBV30 and TRBJ1-6; TRBD1 matches at 7 bases. Per germline, CDR1 GTSNPN and CDR2 SVGIG (reference sequence). J was trimmed by 1 base and V by 5 bases; bases with no gene match: 5. CDR3 length: 15 residues. The CDR3 DNA sequence: TGTGCCTGGCGCCCAGGGGGTTCCTATAATTCACCCCTCCACTTT. Translating gives CAWRPGGSYNSPLHF.

This sequence joins TRBV7-2 and TRBJ2-7; D call uncertain. V lost 0 bases and J 0 bases, leaving 3 bases between the germline ends. Germline assignment: CDR1 SGHTA and CDR2 FQGNSA. This CDR3 is built from 13 residues. The CDR3 sequence: CASSLAHSYEQYF. DNA for the CDR3: TGTGCCAGCAGCTTAGCGCACTCCTACGAGCAGTACTTC.